The rows below give T cell receptor beta chains drawn from one sample of a study of T cell responses to AZD1222 COVID-19 vaccine. Sequencing used immunoSEQ multiplex PCR; TCRdb keeps in-frame clones, though not all of them. The sample yields some 97,000 clones, about 83% seen once. The sample here was peripheral blood, taken on day 0 of AZD1222 vaccination. The receptors were sampled from an adult in good health. Both conserved end residues are part of each CDR3. The D gene is left open where the match is weak. Only some rows state a clone size, as once, few, many or a class for expanded clones.

clone size: NA
J gene: TRBJ2-7
V gene: TRBV4-1
D gene: NA
CDR3 DNA: TGCGCCAGCAGCCGCTTAGGACAGTCGAGCGAGCAGTACTTC
CDR3 protein: CASSRLGQSSEQYF

clone size: NA
J gene: TRBJ1-2
V gene: TRBV18
D gene: NA
CDR3 DNA: TGTGCCAGCTCATCAGAGCGGGGGGCCGGGGGCTACACCTTC
CDR3 protein: CASSSERGAGGYTF

clone size: NA
J gene: TRBJ1-2
V gene: TRBV28
D gene: NA
CDR3 DNA: TGTGCCACACGGGACGGCCTCTATGGCTACACCTTC
CDR3 protein: CATRDGLYGYTF

clone size: NA
J gene: TRBJ2-3
V gene: TRBV5-5
D gene: TRBD2
CDR3 DNA: TGTGCCAGCAGCCAGAGCGGGGGTTTCAGCACAGATACGCAGTATTTT
CDR3 protein: CASSQSGGFSTDTQYF

clone size: few
J gene: TRBJ2-7
V gene: TRBV5-4
D gene: NA
CDR3 DNA: TGTGCCAGCAGCTTGGAGGGCTACGAGCAGTACTTC
CDR3 protein: CASSLEGYEQYF

clone size: NA
J gene: TRBJ1-1
V gene: TRBV7-6
D gene: NA
CDR3 DNA: TGTGCCAGCAGTTCAGGCACTGGAACTGAAGCTTTCTTT
CDR3 protein: CASSSGTGTEAFF

clone size: NA
J gene: TRBJ2-1
V gene: TRBV9
D gene: TRBD2
CDR3 DNA: TGTGCCAGCAGCGTAGCTCTAGCGGGGGGAAACAATGAGCAGTTCTTC
CDR3 protein: CASSVALAGGNNEQFF

clone size: few
J gene: TRBJ2-7
V gene: TRBV19
D gene: TRBD1
CDR3 DNA: TGTGCCAGTAGTTTGACAGGGGGCTTGCACGAGCAGTACTTC
CDR3 protein: CASSLTGGLHEQYF

clone size: NA
J gene: TRBJ2-7
V gene: TRBV12-3/TRBV12-4
D gene: NA
CDR3 DNA: TGTGCCAGCGGGACAAGTCTATCCTACGAGCAGTACTTC
CDR3 protein: CASGTSLSYEQYF

clone size: NA
J gene: TRBJ1-2
V gene: TRBV5-4
D gene: TRBD1
CDR3 DNA: TGTGCCAGCAGCGGACGACAGGGCGACACCTTC
CDR3 protein: CASSGRQGDTF

clone size: NA
J gene: TRBJ1-3
V gene: TRBV11-2
D gene: NA
CDR3 DNA: TGTGCCAGCAGCTTAGCCCGAAGAGGAAACACCATATATTTT
CDR3 protein: CASSLARRGNTIYF

clone size: NA
J gene: TRBJ1-3
V gene: TRBV30
D gene: TRBD1
CDR3 DNA: TGTGCCTGGAGTCGACAGGGTGTGGGAAACACCATATATTTT
CDR3 protein: CAWSRQGVGNTIYF

clone size: NA
J gene: TRBJ1-2
V gene: TRBV28
D gene: NA
CDR3 DNA: TGTGCCAGCAGTTTTCCGGAAAACTATGGCTACACCTTC
CDR3 protein: CASSFPENYGYTF

clone size: NA
J gene: TRBJ2-3
V gene: TRBV6-2/TRBV6-3
D gene: NA
CDR3 DNA: TGTGCCAGCAGTTACTTCAGGGGCGAGGGGCTAGATACGCAGTATTTT
CDR3 protein: CASSYFRGEGLDTQYF

clone size: few
J gene: TRBJ1-1
V gene: TRBV5-1
D gene: NA
CDR3 DNA: TGCGCCAGCAGCTTACAATCTCGGTTGAACACTGAAGCTTTCTTT
CDR3 protein: CASSLQSRLNTEAFF

clone size: NA
J gene: TRBJ2-2
V gene: TRBV7-2
D gene: TRBD2
CDR3 DNA: TGTGCCAGCAGCCGGACTAGCGGCACCGGGGAGCTGTTTTTT
CDR3 protein: CASSRTSGTGELFF

clone size: NA
J gene: TRBJ1-5
V gene: TRBV27
D gene: TRBD1
CDR3 DNA: TGTGCCAGCAGTCCGGGACAGGGCCTAGGGAATCAGCCCCAGCATTTT
CDR3 protein: CASSPGQGLGNQPQHF

clone size: NA
J gene: TRBJ2-6
V gene: TRBV3-1/TRBV3-2
D gene: NA
CDR3 DNA: TGTGCCAGCAGCCTAAACATCGGCTCTGGGGCCAACGTCCTGACTTTC
CDR3 protein: CASSLNIGSGANVLTF

clone size: NA
J gene: TRBJ1-1
V gene: TRBV4-3
D gene: NA
CDR3 DNA: TGCGCCAGCAGGAGGACAGAGAGGAACACTGAAGCTTTCTTT
CDR3 protein: CASRRTERNTEAFF

clone size: few
J gene: TRBJ1-1
V gene: TRBV4-3
D gene: NA
CDR3 DNA: TGCGCCAGCAGCCCACTTAGAGACACTGAAGCTTTCTTT
CDR3 protein: CASSPLRDTEAFF

clone size: NA
J gene: TRBJ1-2
V gene: TRBV29-1
D gene: NA
CDR3 DNA: TGCAGCGTACCGGACCCTGGTGGAGCTAACTATGGCTACACCTTC
CDR3 protein: CSVPDPGGANYGYTF

clone size: few
J gene: TRBJ1-6
V gene: TRBV5-6
D gene: NA
CDR3 DNA: TGTGCCAGCAGCCCCGGGGTATCCTATAATTCACCCCTCCACTTT
CDR3 protein: CASSPGVSYNSPLHF

clone size: NA
J gene: TRBJ2-2
V gene: TRBV7-2
D gene: NA
CDR3 DNA: TGTGCCAGCAGCTTAGGCACTGTAGGGGAGCTGTTTTTT
CDR3 protein: CASSLGTVGELFF

clone size: NA
J gene: TRBJ2-1
V gene: TRBV24-1
D gene: TRBD2
CDR3 DNA: TGTGCCACCAGTGAAAGCGGGGGGGCCAATGAGCAGTTCTTC
CDR3 protein: CATSESGGANEQFF

clone size: NA
J gene: TRBJ2-2
V gene: TRBV6-2/TRBV6-3
D gene: NA
CDR3 DNA: TGTGCCAGCAGTTACTCATCCACCGGGGAGCTGTTTTTT
CDR3 protein: CASSYSSTGELFF